The 10 T cell receptor beta chains in this list originate from one sample, sequenced in a study of vaccination effects on CD4 cells after COVID-19 (dated by TCRdb to between 2021 and 2023). These receptors lack a known antigen. To identify antigen-specific CD4+ T cell clonotypes by their expansion, the ViraFEST assay first stimulated PBMC with viral peptide pools and then applied TCR sequencing. After around 11 days of culture, CD4+ T cells were isolated with the EasySep CD4+ T cell isolation kit. PCR-confirmed SARS-CoV-2 infection had occurred in convalescent patients between March and December 2020, before the Alpha, Beta and Delta variants emerged in the United States. The library was made by the immunoSEQ multiplex PCR assay. Here the immuneACCESS table is served through TCRdb, limited to in-frame sequences with V and J called. Missing clones are a known gap in these copies; in checked studies unresolved V genes cover under half, and the rest lacks a known reason. Here the sample has roughly 45,000 clones; approximately 70% occur a single time. The top ten clonotypes cover roughly 30% of the sample.

Source: CD4+ T cells from PBMCs cultured with a peptide pool, taken before COVID-19 vaccination. The receptors originated from a human donor who had a prior SARS-CoV-2 infection.

The genes are TRBV12-5 and TRBJ2-3, with TRBD2 identical over 9 bases. Germline CDR1 is LGHNT and CDR2 is FRNRAP. The V gene end was trimmed by 5 bases and the J gene end by 3 bases; junction bases not matched to a gene: 12. This CDR3 is built from 17 residues. The CDR3 loop reads CASGASGTSLGTDTQYF. In nucleotides, the CDR3 is TGTGCTAGTGGTGCCTCCGGGACTAGCTTGGGGACAGATACGCAGTATTTT.

This chain joins TRBV15 and TRBJ2-5; D remains unclear. Germline lookup yields CDR1 LNHNV and CDR2 YYDKDF (reference sequence). Trimming cost V 6 bases and J 0 bases, with 17 bases left between them. This CDR3 has 16 amino acids. The CDR3 sequence: CATRPVSTEYQETQYF. The DNA of the CDR3 is TGTGCCACCAGGCCCGTTAGTACAGAGTACCAAGAGACCCAGTACTTC.

The rearrangement joins TRBV15 to TRBJ2-4; D call uncertain. The CDR3 is made up of 16 amino acids. The V end lost 0 bases, the J end lost 0 bases, and 9 bases lay between the germline ends. Per germline, CDR1 LNHNV and CDR2 YYDKDF (reference sequence). Here the CDR3 reads CATSRDLLAAKNIQYF. The CDR3, as DNA: TGTGCCACCAGCAGAGATCTATTGGCAGCCAAAAACATTCAGTACTTC.

This clone was observed a handful of times. V is TRBV6-5 and J is TRBJ2-1; D ambiguous. The CDR3 is 15 residues long. V was shortened by 5 bases and J by 0 bases, with 11 bases between the two germline ends. Germline V CDR1 and CDR2: MNHEY, SVGAGI. The CDR3 DNA is TGTGCCAGCAGTACAAACAGAGTCTCCTACAATGAGCAGTTCTTC. This codes for CASSTNRVSYNEQFF.

This clone has just a few counts. The chain combines TRBV6-5 with TRBJ1-4; tentative D call: TRBD1 (6 bases). The CDR3 covers 14 residues. Trimming took 4 bases from V and 4 from J, leaving 10 bases between them. Germline values: CDR1 MNHEY, CDR2 SVGAGI. The CDR3 nucleotides are TGTGCCAGCAGTTTTCAACAGGGTAATGAAAAACTGTTTTTT. Translating gives CASSFQQGNEKLFF.

This sequence joins TRBV9 and TRBJ1-2; D not certain. V shed 0 bases and J shed 4 bases, with 10 bases lying between them. This CDR3 spans 14 amino acids. The germline V gene encodes CDR1 SGDLS and CDR2 YYNGEE. The CDR3 DNA reads as TGTGCCAGCAGCGTAGCGCCAGATTTCTATGGCTACACCTTC. As protein: CASSVAPDFYGYTF.

This rearrangement joins TRBV11-1 to TRBJ2-7; 9 bases line up with TRBD2. Germline assignment: CDR1 SGHAT and CDR2 FQDESV (reference sequence). Losses at the gene ends were 7 bases for V and 6 bases for J; bases not matched to a gene: 7. This CDR3 is 13 amino acids long. The DNA of the CDR3 is TGTGCCAGCATCCTAGCGGGAATCAGCGAGCAGTACTTC. It specifies CASILAGISEQYF.

This clone has just a few counts. The rearrangement uses TRBV11-2 and TRBJ2-3; D is perhaps TRBD1 (5 bases). The CDR3 consists of 16 residues. V dropped 5 bases and J dropped 0 bases, with 15 bases sitting between them. The germline V gene encodes CDR1 SGHAT and CDR2 FQNNGV. CDR3 loop: CASSMTVGDSTDTQYF. In DNA, the CDR3 is TGTGCCAGCAGCATGACGGTAGGGGATAGCACAGATACGCAGTATTTT.

The CDR3 is CSASRGELGYTF. CDR3 bases: TGCAGTGCTAGTCGCGGGGAACTTGGCTACACCTTC. The chain couples TRBV20-1 to TRBJ1-2, with no clear D. Trimming took 3 bases from V and 7 from J, leaving 12 bases between them. The CDR3 extends over 12 amino acids. The germline V gene encodes CDR1 DFQATT and CDR2 SNEGSKA (reference sequence).

The rearrangement joins TRBV11-3 to TRBJ2-7, with D possibly TRBD2 on 5 matching bases. Trimming stripped 5 bases from V and 7 bases from J, with 24 bases between. This CDR3 has 16 amino acids. CDR1 SGHNT and CDR2 YENEEA come from the germline V gene. CDR3 in amino acids: CASSLSHSSGLGEQYF. The CDR3 coding sequence is TGTGCCAGCAGCCTCTCCCACTCCAGCGGTTTGGGTGAGCAGTACTTC.